A selection of T cell receptor beta chains follows, all from one sample in a study of shared clonotypes between healthy human individuals. Generated by immunoSEQ multiplex PCR, the TCRdb table keeps only in-frame clones and is missing some. Of 950,000 to 1,300,000 clones listed, around 74% were seen once; the top ten hold around 1.5%. Material: memory CD4+ T cells sorted from blood. The receptors come from a man aged 18-30 years in good health. Each CDR3 is given with its conserved first and last residue. The order of the fields is CDR3 protein, CDR3 DNA, V gene, D gene, J gene, clone size. D genes are given only for firm matches. Clone size is not always given. Where it is, it says once, few, many or a class for expanded clones.

CDR3 protein: CASSPRIETASNTEAFF; CDR3 DNA: TGCGCCAGCAGCCCACGTATCGAGACGGCCTCGAACACTGAAGCTTTCTTT; V gene: TRBV4-1; D gene: NA; J gene: TRBJ1-1; clone size: NA
CDR3 protein: CASSQEGLAGGGSYEQYF; CDR3 DNA: TGCGCCAGCAGCCAAGAAGGACTAGCGGGGGGTGGGTCCTACGAGCAGTACTTC; V gene: TRBV4-1; D gene: TRBD2; J gene: TRBJ2-7; clone size: NA
CDR3 protein: CSVEDLSGLLDTQYF; CDR3 DNA: TGCAGCGTTGAAGATCTTTCGGGACTGTTGGATACGCAGTATTTT; V gene: TRBV29-1; D gene: NA; J gene: TRBJ2-3; clone size: NA
CDR3 protein: CASSRMGQGGYTGELFF; CDR3 DNA: TGCGCCAGCAGCCGGATGGGACAGGGTGGGTACACCGGGGAGCTGTTTTTT; V gene: TRBV4-1; D gene: TRBD1; J gene: TRBJ2-2; clone size: NA
CDR3 protein: CASSYSRGNTIYF; CDR3 DNA: TGTGCCAGCAGTTACTCGCGTGGAAACACCATATATTTT; V gene: TRBV6-6; D gene: NA; J gene: TRBJ1-3; clone size: many
CDR3 protein: CSVGTGGVGETQYF; CDR3 DNA: TGCAGCGTAGGGACAGGGGGTGTCGGAGAGACCCAGTACTTC; V gene: TRBV29-1; D gene: TRBD1; J gene: TRBJ2-5; clone size: NA
CDR3 protein: CAWTRRTGSNYGYTF; CDR3 DNA: TGTGCCTGGACCCGGAGGACAGGATCTAACTATGGCTACACCTTC; V gene: TRBV30; D gene: TRBD1; J gene: TRBJ1-2; clone size: NA
CDR3 protein: CSVSMGLLGDTQYF; CDR3 DNA: TGCAGCGTCTCCATGGGCTTATTGGGAGATACGCAGTATTTT; V gene: TRBV29-1; D gene: NA; J gene: TRBJ2-3; clone size: NA
CDR3 protein: CASSLSGLSGANVLTF; CDR3 DNA: TGCGCCAGCAGCTTGTCGGGGCTCTCTGGGGCCAACGTCCTGACTTTC; V gene: TRBV5-1; D gene: NA; J gene: TRBJ2-6; clone size: NA
CDR3 protein: CSVGLASSGELFF; CDR3 DNA: TGCAGCGTGGGACTAGCTTCCTCCGGGGAGCTGTTTTTT; V gene: TRBV29-1; D gene: TRBD2; J gene: TRBJ2-2; clone size: NA
CDR3 protein: CAVRDRARGKGYEQYF; CDR3 DNA: TGTGCCGTACGGGACAGGGCTAGAGGAAAGGGCTACGAGCAGTACTTC; V gene: TRBV30; D gene: TRBD1; J gene: TRBJ2-7; clone size: NA
CDR3 protein: CASSRQGTYEQYF; CDR3 DNA: TGTGCCAGCAGCCGTCAGGGTACCTACGAGCAGTACTTC; V gene: TRBV14; D gene: NA; J gene: TRBJ2-7; clone size: few
CDR3 protein: CASRQGSTQYF; CDR3 DNA: TGTGCCAGCCGACAGGGCTCGACCCAGTACTTC; V gene: TRBV6-1; D gene: TRBD1; J gene: TRBJ2-5; clone size: few
CDR3 protein: CASSFRFGGGTEAFF; CDR3 DNA: TGTGCCAGCAGTTTTAGATTCGGCGGTGGCACTGAAGCTTTCTTT; V gene: TRBV28; D gene: NA; J gene: TRBJ1-1; clone size: NA
CDR3 protein: CASSLAGGPETQYF; CDR3 DNA: TGTGCTAGCAGCTTAGCGGGAGGGCCAGAGACCCAGTACTTC; V gene: TRBV7-7; D gene: TRBD2; J gene: TRBJ2-5; clone size: NA
CDR3 protein: CASSPGQGASPLHF; CDR3 DNA: TGTGCCAGCAGTCCGGGACAGGGGGCTTCACCCCTCCACTTT; V gene: TRBV5-6; D gene: TRBD1; J gene: TRBJ1-6; clone size: NA
CDR3 protein: CASSQRRGAHSGELFF; CDR3 DNA: TGCGCCAGCAGCCAACGGCGGGGGGCCCATAGCGGGGAGCTGTTTTTT; V gene: TRBV4-3; D gene: TRBD2; J gene: TRBJ2-2; clone size: few
CDR3 protein: CAWNMDYYGYTF; CDR3 DNA: TGTGCCTGGAATATGGATTACTATGGCTACACCTTC; V gene: TRBV30; D gene: NA; J gene: TRBJ1-2; clone size: NA
CDR3 protein: CASSLTGQFYFF; CDR3 DNA: TGTGCCAGCAGCTTAACTGGCCAGTTTTACTTTTTT; V gene: TRBV11-2; D gene: NA; J gene: TRBJ1-4; clone size: NA
CDR3 protein: CASSFWGSSYNEQFF; CDR3 DNA: TGTGCCAGCAGCTTTTGGGGGAGCTCCTACAATGAGCAGTTCTTC; V gene: TRBV7-9; D gene: NA; J gene: TRBJ2-1; clone size: NA
CDR3 protein: CASSPQGNQPQHF; CDR3 DNA: TGTGCCAGCAGTCCTCAGGGGAATCAGCCCCAGCATTTT; V gene: TRBV28; D gene: NA; J gene: TRBJ1-5; clone size: few
CDR3 protein: CSVVASSFEPQHF; CDR3 DNA: TGCAGCGTTGTAGCCAGCTCTTTCGAGCCCCAGCATTTT; V gene: TRBV29-1; D gene: NA; J gene: TRBJ1-5; clone size: few
CDR3 protein: CASSLVGPKNIQYF; CDR3 DNA: TGCGCCAGCAGCTTGGTAGGCCCAAAAAACATTCAGTACTTC; V gene: TRBV5-1; D gene: NA; J gene: TRBJ2-4; clone size: NA